This T cell receptor beta chain derives from a study of CD8+ T cells in alopecia areata. About the study: Tofacitinib lasted 6 to 18 months, then 6 months off drug.

Germline V gene data show CDR1 as SEHNR and CDR2 as FQNEAQ (reference sequence). The V end was cut by 3 bases, the J end by 4 bases, with 12 bases between. The CDR3 spans 14 residues. Sequencing used cDNA as its template, made by extracting RNA and reverse transcribing it. Using immunoSEQ multiplex PCR, the repertoire was profiled, and TCRdb retains in-frame clones only, with some absent. The repertoire holds about 91,000 clones, under 45% seen once, with 0.75% to 0.8% in the top ten. Study conclusions and caveats: Lesional scalp, especially alopecia totalis/universalis, showed higher clonality than normal scalp.

Alopecia areata patients gave lesional scalp punch biopsies and peripheral blood samples. This clone appeared once. No antigen is known for it. What was sequenced was CD4+ T cells sorted from blood. The source is a human donor with alopecia areata. The rearrangement joins TRBV7-9 to TRBJ1-1, with D possibly matching TRBD1 (5 bases). In nucleotides, the CDR3 is TGTGCCAGCAGCTTGGTCCCAGGGAGCACTGAAGCTTTCTTT. It is translated as CASSLVPGSTEAFF.